The 15 T cell receptor beta chains given below trace back to one sample, sequenced in a study of CD8 T cells in ankylosing spondylitis. TCRdb re-derived calls from the 5' RACE reads in MiXCR, one entry per CDR3 protein. This repertoire shows 200,000 to 300,000 distinct CDR3 sequences, around 7.8% found once; its top ten account for about 6.8%. Sequenced input: blood, either unsorted or a sorted T cell fraction (not recorded which). The receptors were gathered from a male donor with ankylosing spondylitis or in good health (not recorded which).

This clonotype was recorded a few times. This chain connects TRBV6-4 to TRBJ2-3, with a possible D match to TRBD2 (5 bases). The CDR3 covers 15 residues. Trimming removed 4 bases from V and 4 bases from J, with 15 bases in between. CDR1 and CDR2 from the germline V gene are MRHNA and SNTAGT. The chain's CDR3 is CASSASEAGPDTQYF. CDR3 sequence (DNA): TGTGCCAGCAGTGCCTCAGAGGCGGGCCCAGATACGCAGTATTTT.

The DNA of the CDR3 is TGTGCCAGCAGTGAATTGAATAGCGGGAGTGAGCAGTTCTTC. This codes for CASSELNSGSEQFF. The rearrangement uses TRBV25-1 and TRBJ2-1, with 9 nucleotides matching TRBD2. After removal of 1 base from V and 9 bases from J, the junction contained 4 bases not matched to a gene. The germline gives CDR1 MGHDK, CDR2 SYGVNS. The CDR3 length is 14 residues.

This clonotype was seen a few times. The chain carries TRBV5-5 and TRBJ2-4; D is ambiguous. The germline V gene has CDR1 SGHKS and CDR2 YYEKEE (reference sequence). This CDR3 comprises 16 residues. V dropped 6 bases and J dropped 0 bases, with 16 bases sitting between them. The CDR3 DNA reads as TGTGCCAGCAAAGATGGGCAGACCTTAGCCAAAAACATTCAGTACTTC. Encoded protein: CASKDGQTLAKNIQYF.

This clonotype was recorded at least ten times. This CDR3 reads CASSPRGTNEKLFF. DNA for the CDR3: TGTGCCAGCAGTCCCAGGGGAACTAATGAAAAACTGTTTTTT. The chain links TRBV12-3 or TRBV12-4 to TRBJ1-4, with a possible D match to TRBD1 (6 bases). The CDR3 length is 14 residues. V was pared by 5 bases and J by 1 base, with 8 bases between.

There are many counts of this clonotype. The J gene is TRBJ2-3, the V gene TRBV7-2; D is unresolved. Germline assignment: CDR1 SGHTA and CDR2 FQGNSA. There are 13 residues in the CDR3. Trimming pared 5 bases from V and 5 bases from J, leaving 11 bases between. CDR3 protein: CASSNPPGDTQYF. In DNA form, the CDR3 reads TGTGCCAGCAGCAACCCCCCGGGAGATACGCAGTATTTT.

CDR3 nucleotides: TGCGCCAGCAGCTTGGATCGCGGACAGGTCCAGTTCTTC. Translated, it gives CASSLDRGQVQFF. The chain is built from TRBV5-1 and TRBJ2-1, with 7 bases aligning to TRBD1. Germline values: CDR1 SGHRS, CDR2 YFSETQ. V lost 0 bases to trimming and J lost 13 bases; unmatched junction nucleotides: 7. This CDR3 is 13 amino acids long.

This clonotype came up many times. This chain joins TRBV20-1 and TRBJ2-6; D tentatively reads TRBD1 or TRBD2 (5 bases each). CDR3 length equals 15 residues. Germline V gives CDR1 DFQATT, CDR2 SNEGSKA (reference sequence). Trimming stripped 0 bases from V and 2 bases from J, with 8 bases between. Here the CDR3 DNA reads TGCAGTGCTAGAGAAGGGACCACTGGGGCCAACGTCCTGACTTTC. As protein: CSAREGTTGANVLTF.

This clonotype was detected only a few times. Written as DNA, the CDR3 is TGTGCCAGCAGCCGTACAGGGTCGAAGGGGGAGACCCAGTACTTC. This sequence encodes CASSRTGSKGETQYF. The chain carries TRBV7-9 and TRBJ2-5; tentatively, D is TRBD1 (6 bases). The CDR3 extends over 15 amino acids. Looked up from germline, CDR1 is SEHNR and CDR2 is FQNEAQ (reference sequence). V was trimmed by 5 bases and J by 5 bases, leaving 18 bases between them.

V and J are TRBV19 and TRBJ2-2; D unclear. This CDR3 region has 13 residues. Germline-derived CDR1 and CDR2 are LNHDA and SQIVND (reference sequence). V was pared by 7 bases and J by 2 bases, with 8 bases between. The DNA for the CDR3 is TGTGCCAGTACCGCCGACAACACCGGGGAGCTGTTTTTT. This sequence encodes CASTADNTGELFF.

This clonotype was detected many times. This chain connects TRBV6-2 or TRBV6-3 to TRBJ1-5; TRBD1 agrees at 8 bases. Germline V gene sequence: CDR1 MNHEY, CDR2 SVGEGT. V shed 2 bases, J shed 7 bases, and the junction held 4 bases outside the gene matches. The CDR3 totals 14 residues. The DNA for the CDR3 is TGTGCCAGCAGTTACCGACAGGGGAGGCAGCCCCAGCATTTT. It codes for CASSYRQGRQPQHF.

At least ten counts were recorded for this clonotype. V is TRBV5-6 and J is TRBJ2-2; D ambiguous. This CDR3 region has 15 residues. Looked up from germline, CDR1 is SGHDT and CDR2 is YYEEEE. Trimming removed 3 bases at V and 1 base at J, with 10 bases between. The CDR3 protein is CASSSDGKNTGELFF. The CDR3 region has the DNA TGTGCCAGCAGCTCCGACGGAAAGAACACCGGGGAGCTGTTTTTT.

In its sample, this clonotype was seen many times. This chain connects TRBV5-6 to TRBJ2-2; 9 bases map to TRBD2. Per the germline V gene, CDR1 is SGHDT and CDR2 is YYEEEE. The CDR3 loop spans 17 amino acids. Unmatched junction bases numbered 4, after V lost 0 bases and J lost 1 base. The DNA for the CDR3 is TGTGCCAGCAGCTTGGTAGCGGGGGCCTTGAACACCGGGGAGCTGTTTTTT. It yields the protein CASSLVAGALNTGELFF.

This sequence joins TRBV18 and TRBJ1-1; D unresolved. Germline values: CDR1 KGHSH, CDR2 LQKENI. V shed 8 bases and J shed 7 bases, with 11 bases lying between them. The length of the CDR3 is 11 residues. The CDR3 region is CASAVTSEAFF. The CDR3 bases are TGTGCCAGCGCAGTAACAAGTGAAGCTTTCTTT. Full variable domain (remainder filled in from reference TRBV18 and TRBJ1-1): NAGVMQNPRHLVRRRGQEARLRCSPMKGHSHVYWYRQLPEEGLKFMVYLQKENIIDESGMPKERFSAEFPKEGPSILRIQQVVRGDSAAYFCASAVTSEAFFGQGTRLTVV.

This chain links TRBV7-2 with TRBJ2-5, with 9 bases aligning to TRBD2. The germline gives CDR1 SGHTA, CDR2 FQGNSA. V lost 4 bases and J lost 4; bases outside the gene matches: 10. The CDR3 is made up of 16 amino acids. CDR3 nucleotide sequence: TGTGCCAGCAGCTCCGCGCCTCTAGCGGGATCAGAGACCCAGTACTTC. Protein: CASSSAPLAGSETQYF.

This clonotype was seen ten or more times. The chain recombines TRBV12-3 or TRBV12-4 with TRBJ2-3, with D hard to call. This CDR3 contains 14 residues. The V end lost 5 bases, the J end lost 3 bases, and 12 bases lay between the germline ends. CDR3 sequence reads: CASSGGSATDTQYF. The DNA for the CDR3 is TGTGCCAGCAGTGGCGGTTCAGCGACAGATACGCAGTATTTT.